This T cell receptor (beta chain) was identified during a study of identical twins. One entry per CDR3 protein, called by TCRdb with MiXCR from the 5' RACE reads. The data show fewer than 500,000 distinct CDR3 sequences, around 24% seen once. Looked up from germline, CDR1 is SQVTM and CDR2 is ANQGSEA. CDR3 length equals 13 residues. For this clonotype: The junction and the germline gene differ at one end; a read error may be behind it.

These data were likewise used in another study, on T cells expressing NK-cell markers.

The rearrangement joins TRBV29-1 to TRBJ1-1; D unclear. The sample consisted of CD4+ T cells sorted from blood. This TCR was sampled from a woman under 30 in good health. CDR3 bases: TGCAGCGTTGTCGGGCGATTGAACACTGAAGCCTTCTTT. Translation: CSVVGRLNTEAFF.